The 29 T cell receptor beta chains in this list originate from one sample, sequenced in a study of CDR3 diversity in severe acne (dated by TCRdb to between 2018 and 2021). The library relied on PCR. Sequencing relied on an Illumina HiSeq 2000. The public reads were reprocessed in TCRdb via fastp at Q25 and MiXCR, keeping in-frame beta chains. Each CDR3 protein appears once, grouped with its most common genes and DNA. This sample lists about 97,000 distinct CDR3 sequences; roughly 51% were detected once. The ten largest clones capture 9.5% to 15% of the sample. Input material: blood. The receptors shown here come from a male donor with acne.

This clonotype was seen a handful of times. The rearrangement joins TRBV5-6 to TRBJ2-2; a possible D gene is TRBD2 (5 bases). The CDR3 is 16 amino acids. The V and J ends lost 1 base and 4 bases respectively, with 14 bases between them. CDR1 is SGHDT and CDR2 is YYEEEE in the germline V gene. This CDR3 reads CASSLRLAEGTGELFF. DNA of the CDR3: TGTGCCAGCAGCTTGCGGTTGGCAGAGGGCACCGGGGAGCTGTTTTTT.

The CDR3 nucleotides are TGTGCCAGCAGCGTAGCTCCGGGCGGGGAGCTGTTTTTT. The encoded protein is CASSVAPGGELFF. The V and J genes are TRBV9 and TRBJ2-2; D gene uncertain. The CDR3 extends over 13 amino acids. In germline, CDR1 is SGDLS, CDR2 YYNGEE. Trimming took 0 bases from V and 7 from J, leaving 7 bases between them. Combining the CDR3 with reference TRBV9 and TRBJ2-2 gives the whole variable domain DSGVTQTPKHLITATGQRVTLRCSPRSGDLSVYWYQQSLDQGLQFLIQYYNGEERAKGNILERFSAQQFPDLHSELNLSSLELGDSALYFCASSVAPGGELFFGEGSRLTVL.

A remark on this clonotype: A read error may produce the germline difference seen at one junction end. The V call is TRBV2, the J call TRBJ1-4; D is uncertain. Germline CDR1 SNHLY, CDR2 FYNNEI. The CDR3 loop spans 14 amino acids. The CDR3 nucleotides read TGTGCCAGCAGTCCCAGACGACGTAATGAGAAACTGTTTTTT. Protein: CASSPRRRNEKLFF.

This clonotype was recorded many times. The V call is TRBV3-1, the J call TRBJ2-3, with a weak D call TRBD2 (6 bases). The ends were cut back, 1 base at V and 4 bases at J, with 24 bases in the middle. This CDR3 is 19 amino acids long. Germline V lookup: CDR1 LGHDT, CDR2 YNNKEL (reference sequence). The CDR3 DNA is TGTGCCAGCAGCCAAGTGGATCCCCCGGGACTCGGACCAGCAGATACGCAGTATTTT. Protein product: CASSQVDPPGLGPADTQYF.

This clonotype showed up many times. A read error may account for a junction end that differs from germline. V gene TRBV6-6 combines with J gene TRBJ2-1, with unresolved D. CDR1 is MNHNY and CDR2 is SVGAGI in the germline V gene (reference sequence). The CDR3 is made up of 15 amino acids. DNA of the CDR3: TGTGCCAGCAGTTCTGGCCCGAACTCCCACAATGAGCAGTTCTTC. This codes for CASSSGPNSHNEQFF.

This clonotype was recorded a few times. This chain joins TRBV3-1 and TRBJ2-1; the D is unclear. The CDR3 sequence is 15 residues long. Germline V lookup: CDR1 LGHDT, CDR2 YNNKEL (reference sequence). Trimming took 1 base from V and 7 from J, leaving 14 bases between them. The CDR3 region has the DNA TGTGCCAGCAGCCAAGGGCGGTTCCCCGGGAATGAGCAGTTCTTC. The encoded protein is CASSQGRFPGNEQFF.

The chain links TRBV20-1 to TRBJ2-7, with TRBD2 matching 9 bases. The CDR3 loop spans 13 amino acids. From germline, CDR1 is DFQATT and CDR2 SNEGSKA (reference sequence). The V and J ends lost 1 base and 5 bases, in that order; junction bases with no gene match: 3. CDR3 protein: CSARGGRANEQYF. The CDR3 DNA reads TGCAGTGCTAGAGGCGGGAGGGCGAACGAGCAGTACTTC.

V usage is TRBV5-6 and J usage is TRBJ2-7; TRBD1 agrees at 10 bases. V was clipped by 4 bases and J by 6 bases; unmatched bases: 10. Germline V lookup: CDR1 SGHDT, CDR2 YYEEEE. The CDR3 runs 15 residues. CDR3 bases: TGTGCCAGCAGCCCCCCGGGACAGGGGCAATCCGAGCAGTACTTC. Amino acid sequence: CASSPPGQGQSEQYF.

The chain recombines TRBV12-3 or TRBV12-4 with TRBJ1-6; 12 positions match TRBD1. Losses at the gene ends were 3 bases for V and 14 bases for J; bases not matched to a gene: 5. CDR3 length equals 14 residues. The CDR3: CASSFGTGGLTLHF. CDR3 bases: TGTGCCAGCAGTTTCGGGACAGGGGGCCTAACCCTCCACTTT.

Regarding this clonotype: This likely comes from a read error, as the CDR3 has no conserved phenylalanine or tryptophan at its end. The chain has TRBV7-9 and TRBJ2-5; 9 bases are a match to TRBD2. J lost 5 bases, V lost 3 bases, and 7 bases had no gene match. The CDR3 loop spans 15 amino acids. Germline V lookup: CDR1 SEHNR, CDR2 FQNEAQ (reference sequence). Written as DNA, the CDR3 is TGTGCCAGCAGCTTGTATAGCGGGAGTTTTGAGACCCAGTACCTC. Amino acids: CASSLYSGSFETQYL.

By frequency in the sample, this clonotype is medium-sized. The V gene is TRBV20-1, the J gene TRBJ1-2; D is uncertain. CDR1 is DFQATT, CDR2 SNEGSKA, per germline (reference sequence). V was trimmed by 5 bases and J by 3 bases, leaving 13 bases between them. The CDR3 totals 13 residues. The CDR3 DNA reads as TGCAGTGCTCGCGGACCTGCGGACTATGGCTACACCTTC. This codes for CSARGPADYGYTF.

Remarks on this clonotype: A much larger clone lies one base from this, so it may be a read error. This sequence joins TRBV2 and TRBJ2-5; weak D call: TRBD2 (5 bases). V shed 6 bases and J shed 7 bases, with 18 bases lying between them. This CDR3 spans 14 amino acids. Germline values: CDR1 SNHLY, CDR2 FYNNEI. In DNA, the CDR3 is TGTGCCAGCAGGGAAACGGCCCTCGGAGGGACCCAGTACTTC. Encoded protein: CASRETALGGTQYF.

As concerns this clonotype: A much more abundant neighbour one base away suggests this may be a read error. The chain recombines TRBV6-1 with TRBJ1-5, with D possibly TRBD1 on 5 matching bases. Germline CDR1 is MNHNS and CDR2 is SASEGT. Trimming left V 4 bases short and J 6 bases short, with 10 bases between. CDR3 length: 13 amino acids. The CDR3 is CASSGGRSQPQHF. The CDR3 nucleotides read TGTGCCAGCAGTGGGGGGAGAAGTCAGCCCCAGCATTTT.

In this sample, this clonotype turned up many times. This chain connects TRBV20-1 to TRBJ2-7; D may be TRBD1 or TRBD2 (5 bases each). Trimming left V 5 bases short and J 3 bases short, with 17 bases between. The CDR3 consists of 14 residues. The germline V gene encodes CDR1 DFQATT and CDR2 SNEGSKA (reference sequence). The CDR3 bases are TGCAGTGCTCCCTCGGGGCTAGCCTTCTACGAGCAGTACTTC. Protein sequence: CSAPSGLAFYEQYF.

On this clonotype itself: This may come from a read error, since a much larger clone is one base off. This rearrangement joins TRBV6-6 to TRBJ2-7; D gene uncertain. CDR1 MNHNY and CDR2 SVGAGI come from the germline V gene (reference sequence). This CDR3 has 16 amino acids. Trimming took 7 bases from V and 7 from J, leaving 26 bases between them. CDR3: CASTVAARAPTLEQYF. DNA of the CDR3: TGTGCCAGCACCGTTGCGGCAAGGGCCCCCACGTTAGAGCAGTACTTC.

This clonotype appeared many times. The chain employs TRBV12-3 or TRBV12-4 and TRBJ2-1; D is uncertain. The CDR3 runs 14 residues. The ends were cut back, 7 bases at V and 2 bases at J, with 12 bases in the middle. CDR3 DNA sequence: TGTGCCAGCACCGTTAGCACCCCCTACAATGAGCAGTTCTTC. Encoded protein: CASTVSTPYNEQFF.

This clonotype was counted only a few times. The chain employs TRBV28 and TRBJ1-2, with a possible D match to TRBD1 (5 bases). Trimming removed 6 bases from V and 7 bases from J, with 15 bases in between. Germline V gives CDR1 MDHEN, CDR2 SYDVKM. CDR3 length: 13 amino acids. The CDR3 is CASRVVWGSGYTF. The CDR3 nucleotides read TGTGCCAGCAGGGTAGTTTGGGGCTCTGGCTACACCTTC.

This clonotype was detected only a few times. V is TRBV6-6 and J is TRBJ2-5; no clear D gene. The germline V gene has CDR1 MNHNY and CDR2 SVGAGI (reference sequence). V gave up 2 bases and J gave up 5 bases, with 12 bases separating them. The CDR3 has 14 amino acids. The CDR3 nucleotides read TGTGCCAGCAGTTACGGCAGGATGGAGGAGACCCAGTACTTC. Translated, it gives CASSYGRMEETQYF.

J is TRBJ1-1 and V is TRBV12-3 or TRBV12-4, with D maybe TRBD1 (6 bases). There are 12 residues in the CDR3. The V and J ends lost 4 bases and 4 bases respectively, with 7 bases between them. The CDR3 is CASSSTGTEAFF. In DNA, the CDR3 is TGTGCCAGCAGTTCGACAGGCACTGAAGCTTTCTTT.

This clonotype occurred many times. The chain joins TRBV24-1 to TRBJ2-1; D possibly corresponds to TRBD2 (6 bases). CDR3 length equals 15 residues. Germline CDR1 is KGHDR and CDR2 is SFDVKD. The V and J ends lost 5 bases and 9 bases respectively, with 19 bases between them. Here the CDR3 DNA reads TGTGCCACCAGTGGTGTAGGTCTGGGGGGTCCTGAGCAGTTCTTC. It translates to CATSGVGLGGPEQFF.

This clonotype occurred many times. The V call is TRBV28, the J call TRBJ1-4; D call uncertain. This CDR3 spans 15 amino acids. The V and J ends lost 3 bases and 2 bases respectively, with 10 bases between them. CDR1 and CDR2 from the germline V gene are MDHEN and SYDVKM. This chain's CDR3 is CASSFKSSTNEKLFF. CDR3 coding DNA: TGTGCCAGCAGTTTCAAGTCATCCACTAATGAAAAACTGTTTTTT.

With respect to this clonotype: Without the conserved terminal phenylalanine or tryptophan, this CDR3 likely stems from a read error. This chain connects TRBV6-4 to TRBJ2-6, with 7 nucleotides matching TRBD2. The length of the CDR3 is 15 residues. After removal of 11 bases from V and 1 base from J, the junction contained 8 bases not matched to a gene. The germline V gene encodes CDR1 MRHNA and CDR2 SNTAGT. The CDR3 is CAFLGGVSGANVLTL. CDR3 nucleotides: TGTGCCTTCTTGGGGGGGGTGTCTGGGGCCAACGTCCTGACTCTC.

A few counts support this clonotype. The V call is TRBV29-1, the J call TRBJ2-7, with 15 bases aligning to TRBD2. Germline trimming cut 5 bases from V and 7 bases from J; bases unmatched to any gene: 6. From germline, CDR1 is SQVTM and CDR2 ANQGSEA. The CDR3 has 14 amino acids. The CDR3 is CSVRGLAGGSEQYF. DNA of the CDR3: TGCAGCGTTCGGGGACTAGCGGGAGGAAGTGAGCAGTACTTC.

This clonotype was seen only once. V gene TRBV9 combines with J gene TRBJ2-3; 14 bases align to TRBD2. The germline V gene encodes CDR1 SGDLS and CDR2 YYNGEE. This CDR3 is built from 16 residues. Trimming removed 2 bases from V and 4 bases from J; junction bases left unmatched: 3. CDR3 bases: TGTGCCAGCAGCGTTAAGGGACTAGCGGGAGCAGATACGCAGTATTTT. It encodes CASSVKGLAGADTQYF. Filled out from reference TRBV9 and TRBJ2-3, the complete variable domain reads DSGVTQTPKHLITATGQRVTLRCSPRSGDLSVYWYQQSLDQGLQFLIQYYNGEERAKGNILERFSAQQFPDLHSELNLSSLELGDSALYFCASSVKGLAGADTQYFGPGTRLTVL.

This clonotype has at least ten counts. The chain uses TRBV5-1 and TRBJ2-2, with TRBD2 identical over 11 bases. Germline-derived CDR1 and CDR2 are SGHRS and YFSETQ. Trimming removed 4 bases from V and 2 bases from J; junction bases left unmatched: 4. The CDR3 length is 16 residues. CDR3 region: CASSPTSGINTGELFF. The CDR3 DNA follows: TGCGCCAGCAGCCCGACTAGCGGGATTAACACCGGGGAGCTGTTTTTT.

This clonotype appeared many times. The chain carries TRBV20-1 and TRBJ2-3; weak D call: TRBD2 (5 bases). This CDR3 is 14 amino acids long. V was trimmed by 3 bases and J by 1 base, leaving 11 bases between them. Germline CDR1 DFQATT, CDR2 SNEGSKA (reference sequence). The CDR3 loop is CSASRTGRTDTQYF. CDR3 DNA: TGCAGTGCTAGCAGGACTGGGCGCACAGATACGCAGTATTTT.

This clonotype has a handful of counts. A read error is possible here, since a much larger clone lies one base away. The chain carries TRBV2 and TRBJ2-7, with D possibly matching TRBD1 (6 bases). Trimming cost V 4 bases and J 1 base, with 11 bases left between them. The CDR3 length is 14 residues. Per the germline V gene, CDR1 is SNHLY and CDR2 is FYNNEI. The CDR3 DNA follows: TGTGCCAGCAGTGCGCGACAGGCTTCCTACGAGCAGTACTTC. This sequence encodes CASSARQASYEQYF.

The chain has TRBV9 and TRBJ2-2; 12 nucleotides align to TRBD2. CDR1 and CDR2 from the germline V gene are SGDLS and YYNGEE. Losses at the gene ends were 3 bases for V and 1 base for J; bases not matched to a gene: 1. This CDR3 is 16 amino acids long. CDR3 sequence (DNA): TGTGCCAGCAGCGGGGGACTAGCGGGGAACACCGGGGAGCTGTTTTTT. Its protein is CASSGGLAGNTGELFF.

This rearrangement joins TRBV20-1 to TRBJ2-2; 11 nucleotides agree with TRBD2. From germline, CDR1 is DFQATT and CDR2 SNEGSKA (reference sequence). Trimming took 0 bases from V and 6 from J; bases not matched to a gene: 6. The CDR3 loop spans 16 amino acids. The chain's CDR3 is CSARDSGRDRAGELFF. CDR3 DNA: TGCAGTGCTAGAGATAGCGGGAGGGATCGAGCCGGGGAGCTGTTTTTT.